The 30 T cell receptor beta chains in this list originate from one sample, sequenced in a study of CD8 T cells in Susac syndrome. With random hexamers, roughly 0.45 to 1 ug RNA was reverse transcribed. TCRdb re-derived calls from the immunoSEQ multiplex PCR reads in MiXCR, one entry per CDR3 protein. The repertoire consists of some 300,000 distinct CDR3 sequences, with approximately 91% occurring once and the leading ten covering under 0.2%. The sample was CD8+ T cells from PBMCs. These receptors originate from a human donor with multiple sclerosis.

The chain joins TRBV28 to TRBJ1-1, with 10 bases that match TRBD1. Looked up from germline, CDR1 is MDHEN and CDR2 is SYDVKM. This CDR3 is 16 amino acids long. With 5 bases clipped from V and 3 bases from J, the junction kept 9 bases outside the gene matches. The chain's CDR3 is CASSPLTGTGDTEAFF. The CDR3, as DNA: TGTGCCAGCAGTCCATTGACCGGGACAGGGGACACTGAAGCTTTCTTT.

This chain uses TRBV13 with TRBJ2-7; 15 bases are a match to TRBD2. The CDR3 extends over 15 amino acids. The V segment lost 4 bases and the J segment 7 bases; nucleotides outside the gene matches: 5. Germline CDR1 PRHDT, CDR2 FYEKMQ (reference sequence). CDR3 in amino acids: CASSSGLAGGREQYF. CDR3 coding DNA: TGTGCCAGCAGCTCGGGACTAGCGGGAGGTCGAGAGCAGTACTTC.

The chain joins TRBV3-1 to TRBJ2-1; 14 nucleotides match TRBD2. This CDR3 is built from 22 residues. J lost 5 bases, V lost 4 bases, and 22 bases had no gene match. Per the germline V gene, CDR1 is LGHDT and CDR2 is YNNKEL (reference sequence). The CDR3 nucleotides are TGTGCCAGCAGCCTTTTGAGTGGACTAGCGGGAGGTCTGGATCGGAAAAACAATGAGCAGTTCTTC. This sequence encodes CASSLLSGLAGGLDRKNNEQFF.

This clonotype was recorded only once. The chain combines TRBV29-1 with TRBJ2-7, with D perhaps TRBD2 (7 bases). CDR1 SQVTM and CDR2 ANQGSEA come from the germline V gene. V shed 7 bases and J shed 3 bases, with 16 bases lying between them. This CDR3 is 13 amino acids long. The CDR3 bases are TGCAGCGCCGAAGAGGGGGGGAGCTACGAGCAGTACTTC. Translated, it gives CSAEEGGSYEQYF.

The V and J genes are TRBV29-1 and TRBJ2-3, with 7 bases fitting TRBD1. V shed 6 bases, J shed 4 bases, and the junction held 13 bases outside the gene matches. CDR3 length: 15 amino acids. Germline V CDR1 and CDR2: SQVTM, ANQGSEA. This CDR3 is CSVLTGIGGPDTQYF. The CDR3 DNA is TGCAGCGTCTTGACCGGGATAGGGGGCCCAGATACGCAGTATTTT.

The CDR3 DNA sequence: TGTGCCAGCAGCAAAGTGGCGGGAGGGCATCGGGAGACCCAGTACTTC. This encodes CASSKVAGGHRETQYF. The V call is TRBV21-1, the J call TRBJ2-5; no DNA check was done on the table's D call, TRBD2. TRBV21-1 is classified as a pseudogene. There are 16 residues in the CDR3.

This clonotype was picked up one time. This chain connects TRBV5-1 to TRBJ2-7; 8 nucleotides match TRBD2. CDR1 and CDR2 from the germline V gene are SGHRS and YFSETQ. V lost 4 bases and J lost 2; bases outside the gene matches: 8. This CDR3 contains 15 residues. The CDR3 loop reads CASSISGESAYEQYF. The CDR3 DNA follows: TGCGCCAGCAGCATTAGCGGGGAGTCAGCCTACGAGCAGTACTTC.

The gene calls are TRBV18 and TRBJ2-1; 7 bases align to TRBD1. The CDR3 extends over 13 amino acids. Per the germline V gene, CDR1 is KGHSH and CDR2 is LQKENI. Trimming at V came to 3 bases and at J to 10 bases, leaving 6 bases not matched to a gene. The CDR3: CASSPSTGLEQFF. The CDR3 DNA reads TGTGCCAGCTCACCTTCGACAGGGCTGGAGCAGTTCTTC.

This chain links TRBV24-1 with TRBJ2-5, with TRBD2 identical over 12 bases. CDR3 length: 16 amino acids. From germline, CDR1 is KGHDR and CDR2 SFDVKD. The ends lost 9 bases at V and 5 bases at J; junction bases unmatched: 12. The CDR3 loop is CATGVLAGGPTETQYF. In DNA form, the CDR3 reads TGTGCCACCGGCGTACTAGCGGGGGGTCCCACGGAGACCCAGTACTTC.

This clonotype was observed a handful of times. This chain joins TRBV29-1 and TRBJ2-1, with D perhaps matching TRBD1 (5 bases). CDR3 length: 13 residues. Germline V gives CDR1 SQVTM, CDR2 ANQGSEA. V lost 4 bases and J 4 bases, leaving 11 bases between the germline ends. DNA of the CDR3: TGCAGCGTTGCTGGGGCCGTATACAATGAGCAGTTCTTC. Amino acids: CSVAGAVYNEQFF.

The chain employs TRBV27 and TRBJ2-7; D is unclear. Germline V gene sequence: CDR1 MNHEY, CDR2 SMNVEV (reference sequence). V was pared by 1 base and J by 2 bases, with 6 bases between. The CDR3 consists of 13 residues. CDR3 in DNA: TGTGCCAGCAGTTTATTTCCCGCCTACGAGCAGTACTTC. It yields the protein CASSLFPAYEQYF.

The chain carries TRBV20-1 and TRBJ1-2; 7 bases fit TRBD1. This CDR3 has 14 amino acids. After removal of 2 bases from V and 8 bases from J, the junction contained 11 bases not matched to a gene. Germline V lookup: CDR1 DFQATT, CDR2 SNEGSKA (reference sequence). The CDR3 protein is CSARSTGDYYGYTF. CDR3 coding DNA: TGCAGTGCTAGATCCACAGGGGATTATTACGGCTACACCTTC.

This sequence joins TRBV18 and TRBJ2-5, with unresolved D. The length of the CDR3 is 15 residues. The germline gives CDR1 KGHSH, CDR2 LQKENI. The germline V and J ends were trimmed by 3 bases and 1 base, with 12 bases remaining between them. The CDR3 DNA reads TGTGCCAGCTCACCGACCTCGGAAGTCCAAGAGACCCAGTACTTC. Its protein is CASSPTSEVQETQYF.

The V gene is TRBV27, the J gene TRBJ2-1; possible D gene TRBD2, 6 bases. Germline loops: CDR1 MNHEY, CDR2 SMNVEV (reference sequence). This CDR3 spans 19 amino acids. V was clipped by 2 bases and J by 3 bases, with 23 bases between them. DNA for the CDR3: TGTGCCAGCAGTTTACTAAAAGGACTACCCTCCGTTTACTACAATGAGCAGTTCTTC. It yields the protein CASSLLKGLPSVYYNEQFF.

The chain has TRBV5-6 and TRBJ1-1, with 9 bases identical to TRBD1. J gave up 0 bases and V 4 bases, and 19 bases lay outside the gene matches. From germline, CDR1 is SGHDT and CDR2 YYEEEE. The CDR3 has 20 residues. CDR3 loop: CASSRVKWTGAGIMNTEAFF. The CDR3 nucleotides read TGTGCCAGCAGCCGTGTTAAGTGGACAGGGGCTGGAATTATGAACACTGAAGCTTTCTTT.

This clonotype has a handful of counts. This rearrangement joins TRBV6-1 to TRBJ1-5, with 10 bases that match TRBD1. The V gene end was trimmed by 5 bases and the J gene end by 2 bases; junction bases not matched to a gene: 6. The CDR3 consists of 16 residues. The germline CDR1 and CDR2 sequences are MNHNS and SASEGT. CDR3 bases: TGTGCCAGCAGTCCCTCCGGGACAGGGGGCAATCAGCCCCAGCATTTT. Amino acid sequence: CASSPSGTGGNQPQHF.

The chain carries TRBV20-1 and TRBJ1-2, with D maybe TRBD1 (6 bases). V was cut by 6 bases and J by 2 bases, with 13 bases left in between. The CDR3 runs to 13 residues. Germline CDR1 DFQATT, CDR2 SNEGSKA (reference sequence). The CDR3 coding sequence is TGCAGTGCGGACAGCTCTTCCAACTATGGCTACACCTTC. As protein: CSADSSSNYGYTF.

The chain employs TRBV7-9 and TRBJ1-2; 9 bases fit TRBD1. The CDR3 is made up of 18 amino acids. CDR1 SEHNR and CDR2 FQNEAQ come from the germline V gene (reference sequence). The trim removed 4 bases at V and 8 bases at J, leaving 20 bases unmatched. The CDR3 DNA is TGTGCCAGCAGCTCTAGCCTCCCCCCGGGACAGGGTTCCTGGGGCTACACCTTC. Its protein is CASSSSLPPGQGSWGYTF.

The V call is TRBV5-6, the J call TRBJ1-3; a weak D match, TRBD1 (6 bases). Germline loops: CDR1 SGHDT, CDR2 YYEEEE. The CDR3 consists of 14 residues. The V gene lost 5 bases and the J gene lost 2 bases, with 11 bases spanning the gap. The CDR3 reads CASSQGSPGNTIYF. CDR3 bases: TGTGCCAGCAGTCAGGGGTCTCCTGGAAACACCATATATTTT. Combining the CDR3 with reference TRBV5-6 and TRBJ1-3 gives the whole variable domain DAGVTQSPTHLIKTRGQQVTLRCSPKSGHDTVSWYQQALGQGPQFIFQYYEEEERQRGNFPDRFSGHQFPNYSSELNVNALLLGDSALYLCASSQGSPGNTIYFGEGSWLTVV.

This clonotype was recorded only once. The chain recombines TRBV5-6 with TRBJ2-3; D not resolved. Germline CDR1 is SGHDT and CDR2 is YYEEEE. This CDR3 spans 15 amino acids. V lost 5 bases and J 1 base, leaving 14 bases between the germline ends. The CDR3 reads CASSVIPRGTDTQYF. Here the CDR3 DNA reads TGTGCCAGCAGTGTAATCCCTCGGGGCACAGATACGCAGTATTTT.

V gene TRBV29-1 combines with J gene TRBJ2-4; 8 bases are a match to TRBD1. Germline-derived CDR1 and CDR2 are SQVTM and ANQGSEA. The CDR3 has 14 amino acids. The ends lost 4 bases at V and 6 bases at J; junction bases unmatched: 8. CDR3 in DNA: TGCAGCGTTGTTCCCCAGGGGGCTGGAAACATTCAGTACTTC. Translating gives CSVVPQGAGNIQYF.

Concerning this clonotype itself: One end of the junction does not line up with germline, which may come from a read error. This chain connects TRBV28 to TRBJ2-3; either TRBD1 or TRBD2 may supply D (6 bases each). CDR1 is MDHEN, CDR2 SYDVKM, per germline. The CDR3 sequence is 12 residues long. Written as DNA, the CDR3 is TGTGCCAGCGGTTTAGACAGGAGGGCGCAGTATTTT. The encoded protein is CASGLDRRAQYF.

This chain joins TRBV5-1 and TRBJ2-2, with no clear D. This CDR3 spans 16 amino acids. Germline V gene lookup returns CDR1 SGHRS and CDR2 YFSETQ. V was cut by 4 bases and J by 3 bases, with 16 bases left in between. DNA of the CDR3: TGCGCCAGCAGCCGGGCCGACCCGGTGGACACCGGGGAGCTGTTTTTT. It is translated as CASSRADPVDTGELFF.

The CDR3 protein is CASSFWAGDGETQYF. CDR3 bases: TGTGCCAGCAGTTTCTGGGCAGGGGATGGAGAGACCCAGTACTTC. This sequence joins TRBV12-3 or TRBV12-4 and TRBJ2-5; D is possibly TRBD1 (6 bases). Trimming removed 3 bases from V and 4 bases from J, with 15 bases in between. This CDR3 has 15 residues.

The chain combines TRBV6-2 or TRBV6-3 with TRBJ2-4; D is perhaps TRBD1 (6 bases). The CDR3 spans 17 residues. Germline CDR1 and CDR2: MNHEY and SVGEGT. Between the trimmed V and J ends, which lost 0 bases and 2 bases, there was a span of 14 bases. The CDR3 protein is CASSYSIGGESKNIQYF. The DNA of the CDR3 is TGTGCCAGCAGTTACTCGATAGGGGGAGAATCCAAAAACATTCAGTACTTC.

The gene calls are TRBV20-1 and TRBJ2-7, with 7 bases lining up with TRBD2. The CDR3 contains 13 residues. Unmatched junction bases numbered 3, after V lost 4 bases and J lost 0 bases. CDR1 is DFQATT and CDR2 is SNEGSKA in the germline V gene (reference sequence). In nucleotides, the CDR3 is TGCAGTGCTACACTAGCGCTCTCCTACGAGCAGTACTTC. Amino acids: CSATLALSYEQYF.

The gene calls are TRBV5-4 and TRBJ2-1; TRBD2 matches at 9 bases. The V gene end was trimmed by 0 bases and the J gene end by 8 bases; junction bases not matched to a gene: 9. The CDR3 is 16 amino acids. The germline V gene has CDR1 SGHNT and CDR2 YYREEE (reference sequence). The CDR3 region is CASSLGVLAGYDEQFF. CDR3 in DNA: TGTGCCAGCAGCTTGGGAGTCCTAGCGGGGTACGATGAGCAGTTCTTC.

V gene TRBV4-3 combines with J gene TRBJ1-1, with D possibly matching TRBD1 (6 bases). CDR1 is LGHNA and CDR2 is YSLEER in the germline V gene. The V end lost 1 base, the J end lost 11 bases, and 20 bases lay between the germline ends. This CDR3 has 15 residues. The chain's CDR3 is CASSQVRGAGSHAFF. DNA for the CDR3: TGCGCCAGCAGCCAAGTTCGGGGGGCCGGATCACACGCTTTCTTT.

This clonotype was counted once. The rearrangement joins TRBV19 to TRBJ2-2; 8 bases are shared with TRBD1. The V gene's germline CDR1 is LNHDA and CDR2 SQIVND (reference sequence). The CDR3 extends over 16 amino acids. J gave up 7 bases and V 2 bases, and 9 bases lay outside the gene matches. CDR3 coding DNA: TGTGCCAGTAGTATAACGGCAGGGGGCGCAAACGGGGAGCTGTTTTTT. As protein: CASSITAGGANGELFF. Together with reference TRBV19 and TRBJ2-2, the CDR3 gives the full variable domain: DGGITQSPKYLFRKEGQNVTLSCEQNLNHDAMYWYRQDPGQGLRLIYYSQIVNDFQKGDIAEGYSVSREKKESFPLTVTSAQKNPTAFYLCASSITAGGANGELFFGEGSRLTVL.

The V and J genes are TRBV20-1 and TRBJ2-7; D perhaps matches TRBD1 (6 bases). Trimming took off 1 base at V and 0 bases at J, with 10 bases between the two ends. CDR1 is DFQATT, CDR2 SNEGSKA, per germline (reference sequence). The CDR3 is 14 amino acids. The CDR3 sequence: CSARVGTSSYEQYF. The CDR3 DNA reads TGCAGTGCTAGAGTAGGGACATCCTCCTACGAGCAGTACTTC.